Following are 27 T cell receptor beta chains from one sample sequenced in a study of cytomegalovirus exposure and HLA in healthy donors. Generated by immunoSEQ multiplex PCR, the TCRdb table keeps only in-frame clones and is missing some. Of roughly 120,000 clones in the sample, 89% are singletons; the top ten hold approximately 1.9%. The sample consisted of PBMCs. Receptors originate from a woman younger than 30 in good health and CMV-seronegative.

V usage is TRBV2 and J usage is TRBJ2-3, with 13 bases that match TRBD2. After removal of 6 bases from V and 3 bases from J, the junction contained 3 bases not matched to a gene. This CDR3 is built from 15 residues. From germline, CDR1 is SNHLY and CDR2 FYNNEI. CDR3: CASRWTSGRTDTQYF. The CDR3 nucleotides are TGTGCCAGCAGATGGACTAGCGGGAGAACAGATACGCAGTATTTT.

The rearrangement uses TRBV9 and TRBJ2-2; tentatively, D is TRBD1 (7 bases). V shed 4 bases and J shed 0 bases, with 13 bases lying between them. The CDR3 runs 16 residues. Germline loops: CDR1 SGDLS, CDR2 YYNGEE. For the CDR3, the DNA is TGTGCCAGCAGCTCTGGAGGGGGCCCGAACACCGGGGAGCTGTTTTTT. Amino acids: CASSSGGGPNTGELFF.

V and J are TRBV7-8 and TRBJ1-6; 9 nucleotides agree with TRBD1. The CDR3 runs to 16 residues. The germline gives CDR1 SGHVS, CDR2 FQNEAQ. Unmatched junction bases numbered 8, after V lost 5 bases and J lost 6 bases. CDR3 DNA: TGTGCCAGCAGCCAGAGGGACAGGGCCATTAATTCACCCCTCCACTTT. Its protein product is CASSQRDRAINSPLHF. The full variable domain, completed using reference TRBV7-8 and TRBJ1-6, is GAGVSQSPRYKVAKRGQDVALRCDPISGHVSLFWYQQALGQGPEFLTYFQNEAQLDKSGLPSDRFFAERPEGSVSTLKIQRTQQEDSAVYLCASSQRDRAINSPLHFGNGTRLTVT.

The CDR3 nucleotides are TGTGCCAGCAGCTTAGCCGCTGGGACAGATCCACCCCTCCACTTT. This sequence encodes CASSLAAGTDPPLHF. The rearrangement joins TRBV7-2 to TRBJ1-6; 7 bases match TRBD1. V shed 0 bases, J shed 11 bases, and the junction held 7 bases outside the gene matches. The CDR3 has 15 amino acids. Germline-derived CDR1 and CDR2 are SGHTA and FQGNSA.

The gene calls are TRBV4-3 and TRBJ2-7, with 14 bases that match TRBD2. This CDR3 is 16 amino acids long. The V gene end was trimmed by 1 base and the J gene end by 5 bases; junction bases not matched to a gene: 4. Per the germline V gene, CDR1 is LGHNA and CDR2 is YSLEER. The CDR3, as DNA: TGCGCCAGCAGCCAAGGGACTAGCGGGAGGTACCACGAGCAGTACTTC. Protein: CASSQGTSGRYHEQYF.

V gene TRBV10-2 combines with J gene TRBJ2-1, with D possibly matching TRBD1 (5 bases). V gave up 7 bases and J gave up 0 bases, with 13 bases separating them. The germline CDR1 and CDR2 sequences are WSHSY and SAAADI. The CDR3 is 15 amino acids. The CDR3 sequence: CASTLGVSSYNEQFF. DNA for the CDR3: TGCGCCAGCACGCTAGGGGTTAGCTCCTACAATGAGCAGTTCTTC.

The chain links TRBV28 to TRBJ2-7, with D possibly matching TRBD2 (5 bases). V was cut by 7 bases and J by 0 bases, with 16 bases left in between. The CDR3 is 15 amino acids. Germline V CDR1 and CDR2: MDHEN, SYDVKM. CDR3 in DNA: TGTGCCAGCACCCCCAATGGGCTAGCCTCCTACGAGCAGTACTTC. It is translated as CASTPNGLASYEQYF.

The rearrangement uses TRBV5-1 and TRBJ1-1; D might be TRBD1 (5 bases). The length of the CDR3 is 15 residues. Germline V gives CDR1 SGHRS, CDR2 YFSETQ. Trimming cost V 1 base and J 3 bases, with 13 bases left between them. CDR3 loop: CASSLRGGEDTEAFF. In DNA form, the CDR3 reads TGCGCCAGCAGCTTGCGGGGAGGGGAGGACACTGAAGCTTTCTTT.

The J gene is TRBJ1-2, the V gene TRBV30, with D unresolved. The V and J ends lost 5 bases and 0 bases respectively, with 10 bases between them. Germline V gene sequence: CDR1 GTSNPN, CDR2 SVGIG (reference sequence). The CDR3 consists of 13 residues. The CDR3 DNA reads TGTGCCTGGTCGGGGAAATCTAACTATGGCTACACCTTC. Residues: CAWSGKSNYGYTF.

The chain links TRBV14 to TRBJ1-2; D is uncertain. The CDR3 runs 14 residues. CDR1 and CDR2 from the germline V gene are SGHDN and FVKESK. Trimming left V 1 base short and J 4 bases short, with 10 bases between. The chain's CDR3 is CASSQARLGYGYTF. The CDR3 DNA sequence: TGTGCCAGCAGCCAAGCCCGTCTCGGCTATGGCTACACCTTC. The full variable domain, completed using reference TRBV14 and TRBJ1-2, is EAGVTQFPSHSVIEKGQTVTLRCDPISGHDNLYWYRRVMGKEIKFLLHFVKESKQDESGMPNNRFLAERTGGTYSTLKVQPAELEDSGVYFCASSQARLGYGYTFGSGTRLTVV.

This rearrangement joins TRBV5-4 to TRBJ1-1, with a possible D match to TRBD1 (6 bases). The germline V gene encodes CDR1 SGHNT and CDR2 YYREEE (reference sequence). The CDR3 is 15 residues long. The V end lost 5 bases, the J end lost 4 bases, and 18 bases lay between the germline ends. CDR3 nucleotides: TGTGCCAGCAGGGTGTCTACGGACAGCTTCACTGAAGCTTTCTTT. It encodes CASRVSTDSFTEAFF.

This clone was seen a handful of times. V usage is TRBV27 and J usage is TRBJ1-2, with D possibly being TRBD1 (6 bases). CDR3 length: 12 amino acids. V was clipped by 7 bases and J by 3 bases, with 9 bases between them. The germline V gene encodes CDR1 MNHEY and CDR2 SMNVEV (reference sequence). CDR3 amino acids: CASKGGYYGYTF. CDR3 nucleotides: TGTGCCAGCAAAGGGGGATACTATGGCTACACCTTC.

The chain uses TRBV7-2 and TRBJ2-3; a possible D gene is TRBD2 (6 bases). CDR1 is SGHTA, CDR2 FQGNSA, per germline. Trimming removed 2 bases at V and 5 bases at J, with 17 bases between. This CDR3 spans 16 amino acids. The CDR3 DNA follows: TGTGCCAGCAGCTTATCTCAAGGTAGCGGACGAGATACGCAGTATTTT. Translating gives CASSLSQGSGRDTQYF.

The CDR3 nucleotides read TGCGCCAGCAGCCAAGTAGTCTCGAATTCACCCCTCCACTTT. Translating it yields CASSQVVSNSPLHF. The rearrangement links TRBV4-3 to TRBJ1-6; D not resolved. This CDR3 comprises 14 residues. Germline assignment: CDR1 LGHNA and CDR2 YSLEER. With 1 base removed from V and 7 bases from J, the gap between germline ends came to 8 bases.

This chain uses TRBV11-2 with TRBJ2-2; D is perhaps TRBD1 (5 bases). The CDR3 is 13 amino acids. Trimming took 8 bases from V and 6 from J, leaving 13 bases between them. From germline, CDR1 is SGHAT and CDR2 FQNNGV. The CDR3 DNA reads TGTGCCAGCCGACAGAAGGGCCCCGGGGAGCTGTTTTTT. Its translation: CASRQKGPGELFF. Supplemented by reference TRBV11-2 and TRBJ2-2, the full variable domain reads EAGVAQSPRYKIIEKRQSVAFWCNPISGHATLYWYQQILGQGPKLLIQFQNNGVVDDSQLPKDRFSAERLKGVDSTLKIQPAKLEDSAVYLCASRQKGPGELFFGEGSRLTVL.

The J gene is TRBJ1-6, the V gene TRBV10-3; a weak D match, TRBD1 (5 bases). The CDR3 runs to 13 residues. Trimming removed 8 bases from V and 9 bases from J, with 14 bases in between. Germline V lookup: CDR1 ENHRY, CDR2 SYGVKD. This CDR3 reads CAIRGVRISPLHF. CDR3 bases: TGTGCCATCCGGGGGGTGAGAATTTCACCCCTCCACTTT.

The chain carries TRBV11-3 and TRBJ2-1; D gene uncertain. Germline lookup yields CDR1 SGHNT and CDR2 YENEEA. Trimming took 4 bases from V and 4 from J, leaving 8 bases between them. The CDR3 consists of 13 residues. CDR3 DNA: TGTGCCAGCAGCTCCCCCCAGTACAATGAGCAGTTCTTC. Protein product: CASSSPQYNEQFF.

The CDR3 nucleotides read TGTGCCAGCAGCTACCCCGGGACAGAGAACACTGAAGCTTTCTTT. It specifies CASSYPGTENTEAFF. The V gene is TRBV25-1, the J gene TRBJ1-1; 7 nucleotides line up with TRBD1. Germline V gene sequence: CDR1 MGHDK, CDR2 SYGVNS. The CDR3 sequence is 15 residues long. V gave up 6 bases and J gave up 1 base; unmatched junction bases: 8.

The chain has TRBV27 and TRBJ1-1; possibly TRBD1 for D (6 bases). V lost 4 bases and J 1 base, leaving 10 bases between the germline ends. The CDR3 has 14 amino acids. The V gene's germline CDR1 is MNHEY and CDR2 SMNVEV (reference sequence). The CDR3 nucleotides read TGTGCCAGCAGTTCTCCAGGGGAGAACACTGAAGCTTTCTTT. Translating gives CASSSPGENTEAFF.

The chain joins TRBV30 to TRBJ1-5; D is uncertain. The CDR3 contains 14 residues. Trimming removed 0 bases from V and 1 base from J, with 7 bases in between. From germline, CDR1 is GTSNPN and CDR2 SVGIG (reference sequence). CDR3 sequence: CAWSVEVSNQPQHF. The CDR3 DNA reads TGTGCCTGGAGTGTAGAGGTGAGCAATCAGCCCCAGCATTTT.

This rearrangement joins TRBV18 to TRBJ1-2; D ambiguous. CDR3 length: 14 residues. Trimming pared 4 bases from V and 2 bases from J, leaving 11 bases between. Germline loops: CDR1 KGHSH, CDR2 LQKENI. CDR3 region: CASSQRGDNYGYTF. For the CDR3, the DNA is TGTGCCAGCTCACAGCGGGGAGACAACTATGGCTACACCTTC.

The rearrangement links TRBV10-1 to TRBJ2-3, with a tentative D call TRBD2 (6 bases). The germline V gene has CDR1 WNHNN and CDR2 SYGVQD (reference sequence). Trimming took off 4 bases at V and 5 bases at J, with 19 bases between the two ends. This CDR3 is 16 amino acids long. The CDR3 region is CASSGTGLPNEDTQYF. CDR3 DNA sequence: TGCGCCAGCAGTGGAACGGGACTCCCAAACGAAGATACGCAGTATTTT.

The V call is TRBV7-2, the J call TRBJ1-6, with D tentatively TRBD1 (5 bases). The V gene's germline CDR1 is SGHTA and CDR2 FQGNSA. Trimming pared 5 bases from V and 14 bases from J, leaving 19 bases between. The CDR3 runs 14 residues. The CDR3 sequence is CASSPHGGYRTLHF. CDR3 DNA: TGTGCCAGCAGCCCCCATGGGGGGTATCGGACCCTCCACTTT.

The chain has TRBV21-1 and TRBJ1-3; the table gives TRBD1 as D, unverified against the DNA. TRBV21-1 is a listed pseudogene. This CDR3 region has 17 residues. The CDR3 region is CASSNRGATGAGNTIYF. The CDR3 coding sequence is TGTGCCAGCAGCAACCGGGGGGCGACAGGGGCTGGAAACACCATATATTTT.

CDR3 sequence (DNA): TGTGCCAGCAGTTCGACTAGCGTAAGGTACAATGAGCAGTTCTTC. This gives the protein CASSSTSVRYNEQFF. The V and J genes are TRBV27 and TRBJ2-1; 8 bases align to TRBD2. V lost 4 bases, J lost 4 bases, and 6 bases stayed unmatched. CDR1 MNHEY and CDR2 SMNVEV come from the germline V gene (reference sequence). The CDR3 contains 15 residues.

This sequence joins TRBV11-2 and TRBJ1-5, with 7 nucleotides matching TRBD1. This CDR3 has 15 residues. The germline gives CDR1 SGHAT, CDR2 FQNNGV. V lost 5 bases, J lost 4 bases, and 8 bases stayed unmatched. The CDR3 sequence is CASSPGGWGNQPQHF. CDR3 DNA: TGTGCCAGCAGCCCAGGGGGTTGGGGGAATCAGCCCCAGCATTTT.

The chain joins TRBV27 to TRBJ2-6; possible D gene TRBD2, 5 bases. This CDR3 region has 18 residues. Germline loops: CDR1 MNHEY, CDR2 SMNVEV (reference sequence). V was cut by 4 bases and J by 4 bases, with 20 bases left in between. CDR3 in amino acids: CASSYHEGLVGGANVLTF. The CDR3 DNA reads as TGTGCCAGCAGTTATCACGAGGGTCTGGTTGGGGGGGCCAACGTCCTGACTTTC.